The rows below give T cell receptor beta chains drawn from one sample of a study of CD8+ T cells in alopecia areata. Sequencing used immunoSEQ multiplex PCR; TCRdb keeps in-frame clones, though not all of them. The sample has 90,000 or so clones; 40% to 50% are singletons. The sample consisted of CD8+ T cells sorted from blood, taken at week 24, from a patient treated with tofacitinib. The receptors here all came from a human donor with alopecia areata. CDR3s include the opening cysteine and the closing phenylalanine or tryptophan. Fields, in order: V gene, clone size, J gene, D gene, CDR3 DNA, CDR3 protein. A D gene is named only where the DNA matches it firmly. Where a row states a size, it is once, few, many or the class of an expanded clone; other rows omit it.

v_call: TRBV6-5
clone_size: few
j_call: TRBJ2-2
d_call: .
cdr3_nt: TGTGCCAGCAGTTACTCCGGGACATATGACGGGGAGCTGTTTTTT
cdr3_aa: CASSYSGTYDGELFF

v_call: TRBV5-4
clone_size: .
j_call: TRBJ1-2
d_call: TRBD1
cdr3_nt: TGTGCCAGCAGCAGGCCAGGGGGGCTCTACACCTTC
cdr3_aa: CASSRPGGLYTF

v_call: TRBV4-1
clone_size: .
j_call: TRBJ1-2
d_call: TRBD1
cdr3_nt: TGCGCCAGCAGCCAAGTCGAGGGGGCGGGGGATGGCTACACCTTC
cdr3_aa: CASSQVEGAGDGYTF

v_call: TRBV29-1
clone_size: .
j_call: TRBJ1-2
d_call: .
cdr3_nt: TGCAGCGTTGATCCCACGGATAGGGGCACCTTC
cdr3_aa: CSVDPTDRGTF

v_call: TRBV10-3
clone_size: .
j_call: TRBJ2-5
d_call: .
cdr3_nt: TGTGCCATCAGTCCCGTAGACGGAGAGACCCAGTACTTC
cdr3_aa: CAISPVDGETQYF

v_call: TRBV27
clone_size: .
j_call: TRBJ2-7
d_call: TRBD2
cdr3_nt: TGTGCCAGCAGTCCTCAACTAGCGCTATACGAGCAGTACTTC
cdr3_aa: CASSPQLALYEQYF

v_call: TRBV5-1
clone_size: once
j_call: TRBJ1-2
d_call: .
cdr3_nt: TGCGCCAGCAGCTTGCGGGGAGACTATGGCTACACCTTC
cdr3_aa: CASSLRGDYGYTF

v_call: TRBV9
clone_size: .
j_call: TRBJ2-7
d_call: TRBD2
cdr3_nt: TGTGCCAGCAGCCGTCCTCGGACTAGCGCTATCTACGAGCAGTACTTC
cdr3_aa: CASSRPRTSAIYEQYF

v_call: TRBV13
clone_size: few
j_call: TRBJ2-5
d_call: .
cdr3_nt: TGTGCCAGCAGCCCCGGGACCCCGGAGACCCAGTACTTC
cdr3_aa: CASSPGTPETQYF

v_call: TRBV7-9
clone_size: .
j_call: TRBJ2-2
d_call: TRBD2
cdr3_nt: TGTGCCAGCAGCTACCTAAAGGCTAGCGGGAGTCCCAACACCGGGGAGCTGTTTTTT
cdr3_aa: CASSYLKASGSPNTGELFF

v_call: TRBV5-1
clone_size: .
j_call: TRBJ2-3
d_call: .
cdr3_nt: TGCGCCAGCAGACAGGGAACAGATACGCAGTATTTT
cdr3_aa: CASRQGTDTQYF

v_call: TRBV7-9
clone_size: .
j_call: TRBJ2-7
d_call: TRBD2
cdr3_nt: TGTGCCAGCAGCTTCTCCCCTAGCGGAGACGAGCAGTACTTC
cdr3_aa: CASSFSPSGDEQYF

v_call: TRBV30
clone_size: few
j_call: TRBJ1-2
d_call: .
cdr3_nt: TGTGCCTGGAGCCTGACAGGAAGAATCTATGGCTACACCTTC
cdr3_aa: CAWSLTGRIYGYTF

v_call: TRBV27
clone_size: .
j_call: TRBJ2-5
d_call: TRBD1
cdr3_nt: TGTGCCAGCAGTCCCCTATGGACAGGGAACCAAGAGACCCAGTACTTC
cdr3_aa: CASSPLWTGNQETQYF

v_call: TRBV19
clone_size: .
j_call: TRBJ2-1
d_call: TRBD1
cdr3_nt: TGTGCCAGTAGCGCGGACAGGTCTAACTACAATGAGCAGTTCTTC
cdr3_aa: CASSADRSNYNEQFF

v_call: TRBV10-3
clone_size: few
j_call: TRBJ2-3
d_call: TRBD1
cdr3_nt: TGTGCCACCCTACCCTCGGACAGGGGGGCAGATACGCAGTATTTT
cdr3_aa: CATLPSDRGADTQYF

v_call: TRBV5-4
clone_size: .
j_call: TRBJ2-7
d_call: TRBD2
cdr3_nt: TGTGCCAGCAGCTTCGCTGCGGGAGTGTCCTACGAGCAGTACTTC
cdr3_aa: CASSFAAGVSYEQYF

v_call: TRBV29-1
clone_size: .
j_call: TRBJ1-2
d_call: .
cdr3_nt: TGCAGCGTTGATTCGGGGCCCCGGAGCTATGGCTACACCTTC
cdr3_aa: CSVDSGPRSYGYTF

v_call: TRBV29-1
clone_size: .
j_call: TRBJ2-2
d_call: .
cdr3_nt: TGCAGCGTCAAGGGTCTCGCCGGGGAGCTGTTTTTT
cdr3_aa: CSVKGLAGELFF

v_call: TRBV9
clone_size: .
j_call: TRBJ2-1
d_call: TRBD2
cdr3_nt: TGTGCCAGCAGCGTATCCAAATTAGCGGGAGGGCCGAGTAGTGAGCAGTTCTTC
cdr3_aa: CASSVSKLAGGPSSEQFF

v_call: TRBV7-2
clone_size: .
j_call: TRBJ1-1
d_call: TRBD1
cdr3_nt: TGTGCCAGCAGCCCAAGGGACAGGGAGGGCACTGAAGCTTTCTTT
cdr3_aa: CASSPRDREGTEAFF

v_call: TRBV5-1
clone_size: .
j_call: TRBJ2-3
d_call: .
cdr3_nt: TGCGCCAGCAGCTTTCAGGGACCAGATACGCAGTATTTT
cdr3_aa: CASSFQGPDTQYF

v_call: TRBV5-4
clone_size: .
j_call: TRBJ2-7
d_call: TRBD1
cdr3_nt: TGTGCCAGCAGCTTACGTGCCGGGACAGGGGGCGCTAAGGGCTACGAGCAGTACTTC
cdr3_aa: CASSLRAGTGGAKGYEQYF

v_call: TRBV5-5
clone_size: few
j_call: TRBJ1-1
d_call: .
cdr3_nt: TGTGCCAGCAGCTTCGGGGGCGCTGAAGCTTTCTTT
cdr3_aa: CASSFGGAEAFF

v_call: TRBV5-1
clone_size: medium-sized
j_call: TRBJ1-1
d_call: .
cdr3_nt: TGCGCCAGCAGCTTCCTCGCGGGGCGCGGTACTGAAGCTTTCTTT
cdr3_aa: CASSFLAGRGTEAFF

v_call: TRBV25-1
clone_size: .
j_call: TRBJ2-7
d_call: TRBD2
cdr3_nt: TGTGCCAGCAGTGCCGGACTAGCGGGAGTCAACGAGCAGTACTTC
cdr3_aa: CASSAGLAGVNEQYF

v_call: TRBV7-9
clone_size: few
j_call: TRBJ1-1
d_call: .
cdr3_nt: TGTGCCAGCAGCTTAGGGCCTAAGGGTGAAGCTTTCTTT
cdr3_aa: CASSLGPKGEAFF

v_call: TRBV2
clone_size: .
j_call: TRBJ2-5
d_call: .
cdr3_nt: TGTGCCAGCAGTGAATCCAGTCTAGGAACCCAGTACTTC
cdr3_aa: CASSESSLGTQYF

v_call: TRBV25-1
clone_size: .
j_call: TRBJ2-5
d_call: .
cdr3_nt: TGTGCCAGCAGTGAATGGGGCCGGGGGCGAGAGACCCAGTACTTC
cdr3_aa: CASSEWGRGRETQYF

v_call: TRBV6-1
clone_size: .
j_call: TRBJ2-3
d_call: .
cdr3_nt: TGTGCCAGCAGAACCCCCGGGACCCCAGAGGGTACGCAGTATTTT
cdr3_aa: CASRTPGTPEGTQYF

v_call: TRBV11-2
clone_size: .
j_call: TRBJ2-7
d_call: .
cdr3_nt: TGTGCCAGCAGCTCGTCGGGGGACGAGCAGTACTTC
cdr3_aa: CASSSSGDEQYF

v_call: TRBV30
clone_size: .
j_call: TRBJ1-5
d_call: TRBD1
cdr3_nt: TGTGCCTGGAGTGAAGGGGGACAGCAGCCCCAGCATTTT
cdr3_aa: CAWSEGGQQPQHF

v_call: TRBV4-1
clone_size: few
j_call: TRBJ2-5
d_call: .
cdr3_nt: TGCGCCAGCAGTCCTGAACCGGATCCCCAAAGGACCCAGTACTTC
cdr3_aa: CASSPEPDPQRTQYF

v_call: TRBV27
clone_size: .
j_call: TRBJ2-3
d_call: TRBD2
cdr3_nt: TGTGCCAGCAGTGGTAGCGGGAGGGCCTCAGATACGCAGTATTTT
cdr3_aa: CASSGSGRASDTQYF

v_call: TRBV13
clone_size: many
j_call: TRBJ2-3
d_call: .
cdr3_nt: TGTGCCAGCAGCCCCCGGGGGGCAGCTCCCTCTAGCACAGATACGCAGTATTTT
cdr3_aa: CASSPRGAAPSSTDTQYF

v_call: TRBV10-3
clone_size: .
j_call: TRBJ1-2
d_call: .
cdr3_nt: TGTGCCATCAGTGACACTAACTATGGCTACACCTTC
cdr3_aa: CAISDTNYGYTF

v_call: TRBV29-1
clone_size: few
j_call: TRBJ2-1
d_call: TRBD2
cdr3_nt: TGCAGCGTTGAAGATCCCCGGACTAGCGGGAGTAGAAAAGAGCAGTTCTTC
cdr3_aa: CSVEDPRTSGSRKEQFF

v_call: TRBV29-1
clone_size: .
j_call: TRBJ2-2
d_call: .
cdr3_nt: TGCAGCGCGGGGGTGCCCTACACCGGGGAGCTGTTTTTT
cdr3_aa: CSAGVPYTGELFF

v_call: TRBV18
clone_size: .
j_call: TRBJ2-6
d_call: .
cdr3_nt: TGTGCCAGCTCACGGGTAGCGGTGCATTCTGGGGCCAACGTCCTGACTTTC
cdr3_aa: CASSRVAVHSGANVLTF

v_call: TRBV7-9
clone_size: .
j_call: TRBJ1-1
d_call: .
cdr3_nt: TGTGCCAGCAGCCCCCCCGGAGACACTGAAGCTTTCTTT
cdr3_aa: CASSPPGDTEAFF

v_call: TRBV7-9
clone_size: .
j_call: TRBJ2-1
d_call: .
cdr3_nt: TGTGCCAGCAGCTTAGCCGGTCAGCCCAGGCAGTTCTTC
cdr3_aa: CASSLAGQPRQFF

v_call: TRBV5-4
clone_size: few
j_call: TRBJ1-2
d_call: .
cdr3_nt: TGTGCCAGCAGCTTAACAGGGCGAAACTATGGCTACACCTTC
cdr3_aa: CASSLTGRNYGYTF

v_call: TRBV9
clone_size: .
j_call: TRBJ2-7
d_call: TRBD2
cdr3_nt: TGTGCCAGCAGCGCTAGCGGGAGCCTCGCCTACGAGCAGTACTTC
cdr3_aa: CASSASGSLAYEQYF

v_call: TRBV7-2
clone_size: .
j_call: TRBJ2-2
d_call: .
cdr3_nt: TGTGCCAGCAGCTTAGACTTTGAGCTGTTTTTT
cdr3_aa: CASSLDFELFF

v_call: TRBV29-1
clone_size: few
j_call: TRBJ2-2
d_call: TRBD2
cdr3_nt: TGCAGCGTTGAAGATGCACTAGCGGGGTACACCGGGGAGCTGTTTTTT
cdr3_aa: CSVEDALAGYTGELFF

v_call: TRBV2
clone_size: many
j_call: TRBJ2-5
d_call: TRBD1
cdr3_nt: TGTGCCGCATTGGCCCCGGGACAGGGGGGAGAGACCCAGTACTTC
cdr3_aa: CAALAPGQGGETQYF

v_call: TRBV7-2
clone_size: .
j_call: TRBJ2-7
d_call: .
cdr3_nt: TGTGCCAGCTTACAGATACAGGGCCCTCCCTCCTACGAGCAGTACTTC
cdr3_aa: CASLQIQGPPSYEQYF

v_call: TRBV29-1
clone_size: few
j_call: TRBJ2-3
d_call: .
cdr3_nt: TGCAGCGTTGAGTTCCTAGCGAAAGATACGCAGTATTTT
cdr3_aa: CSVEFLAKDTQYF

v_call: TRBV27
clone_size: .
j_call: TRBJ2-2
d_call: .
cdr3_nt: TGTGCCAGCAGTTTCGGGGCGAACACCGGGGAGCTGTTTTTT
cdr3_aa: CASSFGANTGELFF

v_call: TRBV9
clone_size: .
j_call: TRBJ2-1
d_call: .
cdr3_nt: TGTGCCAGCAGCGTTTCTGGACACCACAATGAGCAGTTCTTC
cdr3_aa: CASSVSGHHNEQFF

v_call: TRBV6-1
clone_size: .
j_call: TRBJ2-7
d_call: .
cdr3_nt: TGTGCCAGCAGTGAAGACAGATTCTACGAGCAGTACTTC
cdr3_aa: CASSEDRFYEQYF

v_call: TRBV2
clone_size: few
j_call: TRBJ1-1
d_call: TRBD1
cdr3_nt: TGTGCCAGCAGTCTGCCAACAGGGGACTCGAACACTGAAGCTTTCTTT
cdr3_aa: CASSLPTGDSNTEAFF

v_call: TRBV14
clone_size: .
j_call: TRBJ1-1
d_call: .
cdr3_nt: TGTGCCAGCAGCCAAGAGGACAGGAACACTGAAGCTTTCTTT
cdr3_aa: CASSQEDRNTEAFF

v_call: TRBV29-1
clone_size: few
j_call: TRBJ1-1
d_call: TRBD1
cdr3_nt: TGCAGCGTTGAAGACCTGGGCCAGGGGGTGAACACTGAAGCTTTCTTT
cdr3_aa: CSVEDLGQGVNTEAFF

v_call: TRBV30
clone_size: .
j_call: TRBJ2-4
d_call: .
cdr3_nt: TGTGCCTGGAGTGTCGGGGAGGCCAAAAACATTCAGTACTTC
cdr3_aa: CAWSVGEAKNIQYF

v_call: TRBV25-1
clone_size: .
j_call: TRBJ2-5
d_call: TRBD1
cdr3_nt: TGTGCCAGCAATCCGGGACAGGGGGTTTCTGAGACCCAGTACTTC
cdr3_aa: CASNPGQGVSETQYF